Listed below are T cell receptor beta chains from one sample, sequenced in a study of identical twins. TCRdb re-analysed the 5' RACE reads in MiXCR, keeping a single row per CDR3 protein. The sample carries roughly 700,000 distinct CDR3 sequences, around 8.6% recorded once. These data were likewise used in another study, on yellow fever vaccine responses in identical twins.

The specimen sequenced was PBMCs. Source of these receptors: a woman between 18 and 29 years old in good health. CDR3s leave out the opening cysteine and the closing phenylalanine or tryptophan. D genes are given only for firm matches.

d_call,cdr3_length,v_call,cdr3_aa
NA,14,TRBV2,ASSVLSINPNYGYT
NA,12,TRBV7-8,ASSLGIGGETQY
NA,15,TRBV7-9,ASSLSQGAVFTGELF
NA,11,TRBV7-9,ASMVTYQETQY
TRBD1,13,TRBV25-1,ASSEGGQNQETQY
NA,15,TRBV5-1,ASRMTANYANTGELF
NA,12,TRBV5-1,ASSPQTGKGEQY
TRBD2,13,TRBV28,ASSFSGGTSAEQF
NA,10,TRBV30,AWEQLTGELF
TRBD2,13,TRBV20-1,SARDIAGGPHEQY
TRBD1,14,TRBV30,AWSKGGGQGNSPLH
NA,14,TRBV5-1,ASTGGTASSTDTQY
TRBD1,13,TRBV2,ASSRTGGFTDTQY
NA,11,TRBV29-1,SVRASNTGELF
NA,14,TRBV6-5,ASSYALGRPEETQY
NA,11,TRBV7-8,ASSEIRDSPLH
TRBD2,12,TRBV19,ASRMTSGTDTQY
TRBD1,11,TRBV27,ASSITGGYEQY
NA,10,TRBV27,ASGGPRYGQY
TRBD1,13,TRBV7-3,ASSKDRGRYNEQF
NA,13,TRBV5-1,ASSNMGLGNTEAF
NA,13,TRBV10-3,AISEAGQGYNEQF
NA,11,TRBV10-3,AIRESSTYEQY
NA,20,TRBV19,AWRRRTPGSSGSSRMSDTQY
NA,13,TRBV3-1,ASCQERPGLGEQY
TRBD1,13,TRBV6-1,ASRIDRVSNQPQH
NA,14,TRBV14,ASSQGSSSPYNEQF
TRBD1,12,TRBV7-9,ASSLDRGWDIQY
TRBD2,17,TRBV4-2,ASSQGGLAGPRGAGELF
NA,15,TRBV7-2,ASSLTPLLALTGELF
NA,12,TRBV2,ATKRAGGIGELF
NA,13,TRBV28,ASRRRDLRRETQY
NA,12,TRBV4-1,ASSRGARNSPLH
NA,15,TRBV14,ASSQQGLPANTGELF
NA,13,TRBV2,ASSETRASTDTQY
NA,11,TRBV11-3,ASSLAFGTEAF
NA,8,TRBV20-1,RGTGDEQF
TRBD1,14,TRBV4-3,ASSQDLGDRIKPQH
NA,13,TRBV9,ASSVGGALTDTQY
NA,15,TRBV5-5,ASLSFKGTDRRDEQF
NA,13,TRBV5-1,ASSHADEKSYEQY
TRBD2,15,TRBV4-1,ASSQVVRASGNYEQY
TRBD2,14,TRBV27,ASSSPASGSTDTQY
TRBD1,11,TRBV20-1,SARGTGFGEQY
NA,13,TRBV7-9,ASSLTGGLTYEQY